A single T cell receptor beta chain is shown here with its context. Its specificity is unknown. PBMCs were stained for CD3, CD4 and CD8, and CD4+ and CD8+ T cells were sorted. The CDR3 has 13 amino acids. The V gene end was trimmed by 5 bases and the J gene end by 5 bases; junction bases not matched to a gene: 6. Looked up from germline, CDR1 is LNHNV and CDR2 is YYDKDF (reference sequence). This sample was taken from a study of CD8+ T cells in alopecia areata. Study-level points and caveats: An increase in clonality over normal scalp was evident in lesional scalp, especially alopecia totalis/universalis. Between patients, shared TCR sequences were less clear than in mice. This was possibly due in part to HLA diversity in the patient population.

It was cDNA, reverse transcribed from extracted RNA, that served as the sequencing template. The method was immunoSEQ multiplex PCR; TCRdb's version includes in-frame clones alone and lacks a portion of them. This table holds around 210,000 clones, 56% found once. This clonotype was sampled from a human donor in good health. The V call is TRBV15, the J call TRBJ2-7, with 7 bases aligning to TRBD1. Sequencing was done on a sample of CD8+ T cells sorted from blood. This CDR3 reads CATSLRTGDEQYF. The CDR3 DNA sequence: TGTGCCACCAGCTTACGGACAGGAGACGAGCAGTACTTC. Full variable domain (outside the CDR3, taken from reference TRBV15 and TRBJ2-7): DAMVIQNPRYQVTQFGKPVTLSCSQTLNHNVMYWYQQKSSQAPKLLFHYYDKDFNNEADTPDNFQSRRPNTSFCFLDIRSPGLGDTAMYLCATSLRTGDEQYFGPGTRLTVT.